This T cell receptor beta chain was sequenced for a study of blood T cell repertoires in COVID-19. About the study: COVID-19 samples, acute and convalescent, were from the United States, Italy and Spain. From T cells, B-cell-depleted T cells, or PBMCs came the material, which was cDNA or gDNA.

The length of the CDR3 is 15 residues. CDR1 is SGHNT and CDR2 is YYREEE in the germline V gene (reference sequence). Trimming took 0 bases from V and 2 from J; bases not matched to a gene: 3. Authors' data handling: Cell counts per sample came from amplifying reference gene primers. Sequenced by immunoSEQ multiplex PCR; TCRdb stores in-frame clones only, minus some. Clone size and the V and J calls come from that table; the DNA yielded D and trimming. Among 200,000 to 250,000 clones listed, under 90% were seen once. The source of this sequence is a woman older than 75 with active or convalescent COVID-19. The chain links TRBV5-4 to TRBJ2-7, with TRBD2 identical over 9 bases. The source material was peripheral blood. DNA of the CDR3: TGTGCCAGCAGCTTGGAAGCTAGCGGGACCTACGAGCAGTACTTC. Its protein is CASSLEASGTYEQYF.